Listed below are T cell receptor beta chains from one sample, sequenced in a study of early T cells in non-severe SARS-CoV-2 infection. From the 5' RACE reads, TCRdb called clonotypes with MiXCR, one entry per CDR3 protein. The sample includes 60,000 to 75,000 distinct CDR3 sequences, over 10% of them seen just once. The sequencing here drew on whole blood, taken at baseline. These receptors were obtained from an adult who was a healthcare worker with PCR-confirmed SARS-CoV-2 infection or an uninfected control (not recorded which). CDR3s include the opening cysteine and the closing phenylalanine or tryptophan.

V: TRBV10-2
CDR3: CASSDGQGARQPQHF

V: TRBV28
CDR3: CASSLITEQFF

V: TRBV28
CDR3: CASSWGEGSTDTQYF

V: TRBV12-3/TRBV12-4
CDR3: CASSLWEKESNEQFF

V: TRBV7-2
CDR3: CASSPRQGRINEQFF

V: TRBV29-1
CDR3: CSVEGAFF

V: TRBV15
CDR3: CATGEAGSGANVLTF

V: TRBV11-3
CDR3: CASSLQSGPQRSEQFF

V: TRBV3-1
CDR3: CASTEEAGANVLTF

V: TRBV2
CDR3: CASSESLGGTEAFF

V: TRBV19
CDR3: CASRGAPGNTIYF

V: TRBV7-6
CDR3: CASSRGVSSYNSPLHF

V: TRBV5-1
CDR3: CASSLGIDRPKNIQYF

V: TRBV20-1
CDR3: CSAEDFANTGELFF

V: TRBV7-4
CDR3: CASSLARGRDTYEQYF

V: TRBV6-4
CDR3: CASSQGTTGANVLTF

V: TRBV2
CDR3: CASRLRGLAWTGELFF

V: TRBV29-1
CDR3: CSVEVWQGPNTGELFF

V: TRBV28
CDR3: CASSWDMTGGQLDTQYF

V: TRBV28
CDR3: CASSPPGWNNSPLHF

V: TRBV18
CDR3: CASSGTGEGREQYF

V: TRBV24-1
CDR3: CATSDGLGGVSGSEEQFF

V: TRBV20-1
CDR3: CSATVGDSLHF

V: TRBV19
CDR3: CASTQTGELFF